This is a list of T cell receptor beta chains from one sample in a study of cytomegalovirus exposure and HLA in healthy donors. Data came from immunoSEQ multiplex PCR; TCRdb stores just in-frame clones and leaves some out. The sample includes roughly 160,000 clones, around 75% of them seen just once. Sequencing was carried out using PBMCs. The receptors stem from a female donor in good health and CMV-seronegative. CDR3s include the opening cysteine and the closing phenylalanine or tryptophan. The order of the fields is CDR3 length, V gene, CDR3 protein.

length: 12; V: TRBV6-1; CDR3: CASSESRETQYF
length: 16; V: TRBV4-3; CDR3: CASSTGLAQSTDTQYF
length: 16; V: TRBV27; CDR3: CASSLRGFEAGEKLFF
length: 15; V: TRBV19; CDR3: CASSSPAGRLNEQFF
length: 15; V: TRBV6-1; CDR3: CASSVGGQGTYEQYF
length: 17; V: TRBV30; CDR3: CAWSVKEGGRAVHEQFF
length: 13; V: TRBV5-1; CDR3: CASSRSRYNEQFF
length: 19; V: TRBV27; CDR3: CASSFKWGGGGSSYNEQFF
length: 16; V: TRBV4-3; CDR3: CASSQVVGRLTGELFF
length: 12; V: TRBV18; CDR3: CASSPSIEKLFF
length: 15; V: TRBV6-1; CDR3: CASRVLAGVGNEQFF
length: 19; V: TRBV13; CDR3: CASSTLTTGANLNTGELFF
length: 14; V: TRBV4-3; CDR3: CASSQATGGYEQYF
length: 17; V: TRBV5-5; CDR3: CASSPSSGGVSLYEQYF
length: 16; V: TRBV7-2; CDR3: CASRPTSGGAGETQYF
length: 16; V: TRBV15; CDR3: CATSRGLAGYTDTQYF
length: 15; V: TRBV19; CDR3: CASSIDWTDNYGYTF
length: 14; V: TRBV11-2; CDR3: CASSFPLSGGEQYF
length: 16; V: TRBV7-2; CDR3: CASSPSGYTEGQPQHF
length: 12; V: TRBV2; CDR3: CAKRESNEKLFF
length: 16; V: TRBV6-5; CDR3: CASSYSPGQVANEQFF
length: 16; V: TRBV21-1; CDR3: CASRYLPGQGTYEQYF
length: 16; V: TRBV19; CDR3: CASSVLRGANTNEQFF
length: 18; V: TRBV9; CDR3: CASSVALFPGQGYYEQYF
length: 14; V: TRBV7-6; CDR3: CASSGTGGTGELFF
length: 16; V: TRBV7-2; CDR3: CASSSGGAPFTGELFF
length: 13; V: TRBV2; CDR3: CASSDRAQETQYF
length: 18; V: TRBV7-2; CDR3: CASSLALLGTSGRGEQFF
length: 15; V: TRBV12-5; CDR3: CASGSGQGSYNEQFF
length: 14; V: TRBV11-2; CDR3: CASSSLRGQETQYF
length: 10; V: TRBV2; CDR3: CASSGGGYTF
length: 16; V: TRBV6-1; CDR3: CASSEGQGIMNTEAFF
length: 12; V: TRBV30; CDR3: CAWTGANTEAFF
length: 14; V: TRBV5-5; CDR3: CASSFLGSTDTQYF
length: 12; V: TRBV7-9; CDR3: CASSPGGDTQYF
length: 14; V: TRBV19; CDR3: CASSIMFSDQPQHF
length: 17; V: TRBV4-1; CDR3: CASSQGISRDRGETQYF
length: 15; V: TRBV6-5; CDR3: CASSTGSLSNQPQHF
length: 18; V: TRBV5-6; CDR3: CASSGGQTGAMNNSPLHF
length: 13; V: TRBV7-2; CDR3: CASSFHWEETIYF
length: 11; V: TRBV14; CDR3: CASSHSVPQYF
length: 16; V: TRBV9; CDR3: CASSVQRGMVADTQYF
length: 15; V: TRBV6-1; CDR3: CASSEALGQVEKLFF
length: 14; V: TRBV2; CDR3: CASREGGAGQPQHF
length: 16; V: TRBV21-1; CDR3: CASRNRDRVRNQPQHF
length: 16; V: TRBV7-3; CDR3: CASSLEGASGANVLTF
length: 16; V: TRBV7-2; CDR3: CASSLTGRALNQPQHF
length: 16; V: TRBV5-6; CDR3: CASSPPARGRAYEQYF
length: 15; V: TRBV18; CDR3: CASSPPGLAEQSQYF
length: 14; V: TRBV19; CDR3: CASSPGGTAWGYTF
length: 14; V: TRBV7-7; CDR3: CASSPGQSTDTQYF
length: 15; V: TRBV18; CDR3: CASSPGGGGGYGYTF
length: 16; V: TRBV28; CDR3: CASSLLGTQGRGEQFF
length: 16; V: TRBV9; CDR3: CASSAAGGGRADEQFF
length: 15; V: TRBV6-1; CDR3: CASSGRTGSTDTQYF
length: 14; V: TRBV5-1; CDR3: CASRPGPSNQPQHF
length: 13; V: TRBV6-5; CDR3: CASSPRDSLEQYF
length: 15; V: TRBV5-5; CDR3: CASRQTGTGGWEQYF
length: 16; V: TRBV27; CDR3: CASSSPRGRSTDTQYF
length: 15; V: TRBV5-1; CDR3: CASSLSPGTGYEQYF